This TCR beta chain is drawn from a study of metastatic and nonmetastatic thyroid tumors. Whole-study findings and limits: Relative to benign nodules, malignant thyroid tumors were reportedly characterized by significantly elevated TCR beta diversity in blood and tumor.

Note on this clone: The antigen is unknown.

Trimming at V came to 1 base and at J to 1 base, leaving 5 bases not matched to a gene. Germline values: CDR1 MGHRA, CDR2 YSYEKL. This CDR3 has 16 amino acids. TCRdb recomputed clones from the PCR reads via MiXCR. This table holds approximately 25,000 clones, roughly 24% found once. Each patient came to thyroid surgery without any prior treatment (of any kind). The material sequenced was blood. This chain joins TRBV4-1 and TRBJ2-5; 8 bases are a match to TRBD2. The sequence was obtained from a male donor with papillary thyroid cancer or a benign thyroid nodule (not recorded which). Some clones in this sample may be carry-over from other donors' samples. The CDR3 is CASSQARLAFQETQYF. DNA of the CDR3: TGCGCCAGCAGCCAAGCGAGACTAGCGTTCCAAGAGACCCAGTACTTC.